This T cell receptor beta chain is drawn from a study of long-term antiretroviral therapy in people with HIV. Study-level results: Repertoire dominance by clones expanded before ART was seen at all time points. Following ART, diversity rose but still fell short of transplant donor controls.

The V gene lost 3 bases and the J gene lost 2 bases, with 8 bases spanning the gap. In germline, CDR1 is SGDLS, CDR2 YYNGEE. There are 13 residues in the CDR3. Investigators performed immunoSEQ version v3.0 at survey level. The assay was immunoSEQ multiplex PCR, and TCRdb's table has in-frame clones only and misses some. The repertoire holds about 20,000 clones, 80% seen once, with around 10% in the top ten. Each donor had at least one pre-ART and at least two post-ART PBMC samples. Held in samples before DNA extraction were roughly 0.85-11 million cryopreserved PBMC. Of note for this clone: Its matching antigen is unknown.

The origin of this receptor is a middle-aged woman with HIV. This chain links TRBV9 with TRBJ1-1; D gene unclear. Sequences were derived from unsorted PBMCs, sampled 0.2 years after starting antiretroviral therapy. The CDR3 DNA reads as TGTGCCAGCAGCGGACTCCTAAACACTGAAGCTTTCTTT. It translates to CASSGLLNTEAFF.